Below are 21 T cell receptor beta chains sequenced from a single sample in a study of cytomegalovirus exposure and HLA in healthy donors. Both 60 Vbeta primers and 13 Jbeta primers went into the PCR. TCRdb's copy holds only in-frame clones and misses some; the assay was immunoSEQ multiplex PCR. The top ten clones hold around 6% of a sample with around 80,000 clones, about 75% of them seen once. Sequenced input: PBMCs. The receptors were sampled from a female donor in good health and CMV-seronegative.

The chain employs TRBV1 and TRBJ2-7; TRBD2, as called in the table, went unchecked against the DNA. TRBV1 is a recognized pseudogene. This CDR3 spans 18 amino acids. The chain's CDR3 is CTSSQDPFRVERGNEQYF. In nucleotides, the CDR3 is TGCACCAGCAGCCAAGATCCCTTTCGGGTAGAGCGGGGGAACGAGCAGTACTTC.

In its sample, this clone was seen a few times. Here the CDR3 reads CASSLSGANEQFF. The CDR3 region has the DNA TGTGCCAGCAGTTTATCGGGGGCCAATGAGCAGTTCTTC. This chain links TRBV27 with TRBJ2-1; D is possibly TRBD1 (6 bases). From germline, CDR1 is MNHEY and CDR2 SMNVEV (reference sequence). The V end lost 0 bases, the J end lost 6 bases, and 6 bases lay between the germline ends. The CDR3 totals 13 residues.

The chain uses TRBV11-2 and TRBJ2-3; TRBD2 might be the D (6 bases). Looked up from germline, CDR1 is SGHAT and CDR2 is FQNNGV. V was shortened by 6 bases and J by 1 base, with 11 bases between the two germline ends. The CDR3 length is 14 residues. CDR3 nucleotides: TGTGCCAGCAGTCGGGAGTACCGCACAGATACGCAGTATTTT. It is translated as CASSREYRTDTQYF.

The gene calls are TRBV9 and TRBJ2-7; D possibly corresponds to TRBD2 (6 bases). V lost 0 bases and J 2 bases, leaving 15 bases between the germline ends. The CDR3 extends over 16 amino acids. Germline V lookup: CDR1 SGDLS, CDR2 YYNGEE. The CDR3 protein is CASSVGGENPPYEQYF. In DNA, the CDR3 is TGTGCCAGCAGCGTAGGGGGGGAAAACCCTCCCTACGAGCAGTACTTC.

The chain uses TRBV5-1 and TRBJ2-5; TRBD2 aligns across 13 bases. Per the germline V gene, CDR1 is SGHRS and CDR2 is YFSETQ. The CDR3 sequence is 18 residues long. The V and J ends lost 4 bases and 3 bases, in that order; junction bases with no gene match: 12. CDR3 protein: CASSLSSGLAGVKETQYF. CDR3 nucleotide sequence: TGCGCCAGCAGCCTGAGCTCTGGACTAGCGGGAGTTAAAGAGACCCAGTACTTC.

The chain is built from TRBV28 and TRBJ2-3; 13 nucleotides align to TRBD2. This CDR3 spans 17 amino acids. With 6 bases clipped from V and 2 bases from J, the junction kept 8 bases outside the gene matches. CDR1 and CDR2 (germline): MDHEN, SYDVKM. DNA of the CDR3: TGTGCCAGCAGGGGGACTAGCGGGGAGCCTTTCACAGATACGCAGTATTTT. Residues: CASRGTSGEPFTDTQYF. Supplemented by reference TRBV28 and TRBJ2-3, the full variable domain reads DVKVTQSSRYLVKRTGEKVFLECVQDMDHENMFWYRQDPGLGLRLIYFSYDVKMKEKGDIPEGYSVSREKKERFSLILESASTNQTSMYLCASRGTSGEPFTDTQYFGPGTRLTVL.

The chain combines TRBV6-1 with TRBJ2-5, with 8 positions matching TRBD2. With the DNA end fitting TRBJ2-7 better, the J assignment may be wrong. Looked up from germline, CDR1 is MNHNS and CDR2 is SASEGT. This CDR3 spans 13 amino acids. The chain's CDR3 is CASVSGGLYEQYF. The CDR3, as DNA: TGTGCCAGCGTAAGCGGGGGCCTCTACGAGCAGTACTTC.

The chain has TRBV2 and TRBJ2-3, with a weak D call TRBD1 (5 bases). The CDR3 loop spans 14 amino acids. Germline lookup yields CDR1 SNHLY and CDR2 FYNNEI. Trimming left V 6 bases short and J 6 bases short, with 16 bases between. CDR3 DNA: TGTGCCAGCAGGGGCTGGGGCTTCGCGGATACGCAGTATTTT. This sequence encodes CASRGWGFADTQYF. The full variable domain, its missing parts supplied by reference TRBV2 and TRBJ2-3, is EPEVTQTPSHQVTQMGQEVILRCVPISNHLYFYWYRQILGQKVEFLVSFYNNEISEKSEIFDDQFSVERPDGSNFTLKIRSTKLEDSAMYFCASRGWGFADTQYFGPGTRLTVL.

V and J are TRBV19 and TRBJ2-1; no clear D. With 8 bases removed from V and 6 bases from J, the gap between germline ends came to 17 bases. CDR3 length: 14 amino acids. Germline CDR1 LNHDA, CDR2 SQIVND (reference sequence). The CDR3 DNA reads as TGTGCCAGTGCTGTGACTCTAACCCTCAATGAGCAGTTCTTC. As protein: CASAVTLTLNEQFF.

V gene TRBV4-3 combines with J gene TRBJ1-1; D is unclear. The CDR3 contains 14 residues. Trimming stripped 0 bases from V and 1 base from J, with 6 bases between. Per germline, CDR1 LGHNA and CDR2 YSLEER. The DNA of the CDR3 is TGCGCCAGCAGCCAAGATTTTAGGAACACTGAAGCTTTCTTT. The encoded protein is CASSQDFRNTEAFF.

The chain recombines TRBV2 with TRBJ1-5; a weak D match, TRBD1 (5 bases). The germline V gene encodes CDR1 SNHLY and CDR2 FYNNEI. V was pared by 6 bases and J by 5 bases, with 8 bases between. The CDR3 spans 12 residues. CDR3 amino acids: CASRLQDQPQHF. CDR3 bases: TGTGCCAGCAGATTACAGGATCAGCCCCAGCATTTT.

J is TRBJ2-2 and V is TRBV7-2; TRBD2 agrees at 9 bases. The CDR3 covers 15 residues. V dropped 5 bases and J dropped 3; count of bases not matched to a gene: 4. Germline CDR1 and CDR2: SGHTA and FQGNSA. This CDR3 reads CASSMIAGDTGELFF. In DNA form, the CDR3 reads TGTGCCAGCAGCATGATAGCGGGGGACACCGGGGAGCTGTTTTTT.

This clone was observed a single time. V and J are TRBV29-1 and TRBJ1-2, with D perhaps TRBD1 (6 bases). Trimming took 5 bases from V and 4 from J, leaving 11 bases between them. CDR3 length equals 12 residues. Germline V gives CDR1 SQVTM, CDR2 ANQGSEA. The CDR3 nucleotides are TGCAGCGTTCTGGACAGTCCCTATGGCTACACCTTC. It is translated as CSVLDSPYGYTF.

The CDR3 DNA reads TGTGCCAGCAGTTTATCATCTCGCTCTGGGGCCAACGTCCTGACTTTC. It translates to CASSLSSRSGANVLTF. The V gene is TRBV27, the J gene TRBJ2-6; D gene uncertain. Germline-derived CDR1 and CDR2 are MNHEY and SMNVEV (reference sequence). The CDR3 is made up of 16 amino acids. V was trimmed by 0 bases and J by 0 bases, leaving 6 bases between them. Looking up the rest from reference TRBV27 and TRBJ2-6 gives the full variable domain: EAQVTQNPRYLITVTGKKLTVTCSQNMNHEYMSWYRQDPGLGLRQIYYSMNVEVTDKGDVPEGYKVSRKEKRNFPLILESPSPNQTSLYFCASSLSSRSGANVLTFGAGSRLTVL.

The sample holds a few counts of this clone. The chain uses TRBV6-5 and TRBJ2-7; 9 bases fit TRBD2. Germline V gives CDR1 MNHEY, CDR2 SVGAGI. Trimming cost V 6 bases and J 1 base; bases outside gene matches: 7. This CDR3 has 15 amino acids. The CDR3 nucleotides read TGTGCCAGCAGACCAAGCGGGGGGCGGTCCTACGAGCAGTACTTC. Translating gives CASRPSGGRSYEQYF.

The chain is built from TRBV4-2 and TRBJ2-7, with 10 bases lining up with TRBD2. Per the germline V gene, CDR1 is LGHNA and CDR2 is YNFKEQ. Trimming at V came to 0 bases and at J to 3 bases, leaving 5 bases not matched to a gene. This CDR3 spans 16 amino acids. DNA of the CDR3: TGTGCCAGCAGCCAAGATGGTAGGACTAGCGGCTACGAGCAGTACTTC. It specifies CASSQDGRTSGYEQYF.

The chain joins TRBV7-2 to TRBJ2-1, with 8 bases identical to TRBD2. J gave up 4 bases and V 5 bases, and 16 bases lay outside the gene matches. The germline V gene has CDR1 SGHTA and CDR2 FQGNSA. The CDR3 has 18 amino acids. This chain's CDR3 is CASSPPRGSGASYNEQFF. CDR3 bases: TGTGCCAGCAGCCCTCCGAGGGGTAGCGGGGCATCTTACAATGAGCAGTTCTTC.

The V call is TRBV25-1, the J call TRBJ2-2, with 9 positions matching TRBD1. The CDR3 loop spans 16 amino acids. V was clipped by 3 bases and J by 3 bases; unmatched bases: 5. Germline CDR1 and CDR2: MGHDK and SYGVNS. CDR3 protein: CASSDNRDRDTGELFF. The DNA for the CDR3 is TGTGCCAGCAGTGATAACCGGGACAGGGACACCGGGGAGCTGTTTTTT.

The V and J genes are TRBV5-1 and TRBJ2-3; D is possibly TRBD1 (6 bases). CDR3 length: 14 amino acids. V dropped 2 bases and J dropped 5 bases, with 12 bases sitting between them. Germline V gives CDR1 SGHRS, CDR2 YFSETQ. This CDR3 reads CASSFPGAEDTQYF. CDR3 DNA sequence: TGCGCCAGCAGCTTCCCAGGGGCAGAAGATACGCAGTATTTT.

V is TRBV10-1 and J is TRBJ2-5; D call uncertain. Germline loops: CDR1 WNHNN, CDR2 SYGVQD (reference sequence). The V gene lost 0 bases and the J gene lost 3 bases, with 5 bases spanning the gap. The CDR3 covers 13 residues. The CDR3 region is CASSESQEETQYF. The CDR3 DNA is TGCGCCAGCAGTGAGTCCCAGGAAGAGACCCAGTACTTC.

The chain recombines TRBV28 with TRBJ2-5; a weak D match, TRBD1 (6 bases). The DNA end is a closer match to TRBJ2-7, so the J assignment may be wrong. The CDR3 has 16 residues. Germline CDR1 and CDR2: MDHEN and SYDVKM. CDR3 DNA sequence: TGTGCCAGCAGTGATCTTGGCAGGGGACCCTCCTACGAGCAGTACTTC. Translation: CASSDLGRGPSYEQYF.